The 30 T cell receptor beta chains listed next were all sequenced from one sample in a study of T cell repertoires in cytomegalovirus infection. MiXCR, run by TCRdb on the reads, gives a single entry per CDR3 protein. There are some 100,000 distinct CDR3 sequences in the sample; approximately 28% occur only once, and approximately 78% lies in the top ten. No antigens are known for them. The sequencing used CD8+ T cells from cultured PBMCs, collected from culture after CMV antigen stimulation. The receptor set was obtained from a human donor in good health (CMV status not recorded). Some clones in this sample may be carry-over from other donors' samples.

The gene calls are TRBV28 and TRBJ2-2; the match to TRBD1 covers 9 bases. The CDR3 loop spans 11 amino acids. The germline CDR1 and CDR2 sequences are MDHEN and SYDVKM. The junction had 0 bases not matched to a gene; V was cut back by 11 bases and J by 5 bases. This chain's CDR3 is CAGQGTGELFF. The CDR3 DNA follows: TGTGCCGGACAGGGGACCGGGGAGCTGTTTTTT.

The J gene is TRBJ2-2, the V gene TRBV2, with 7 bases matching TRBD1. Germline V gene sequence: CDR1 SNHLY, CDR2 FYNNEI. The CDR3 contains 15 residues. V was clipped by 5 bases and J by 4 bases; unmatched bases: 7. The CDR3 sequence: CASSLRTGATGELFF. As DNA, the CDR3 is TGTGCCAGCAGTTTAAGGACAGGAGCCACCGGGGAGCTGTTTTTT.

This clonotype was counted a few times. The chain employs TRBV28 and TRBJ2-7; D unclear. CDR1 and CDR2 (germline): MDHEN, SYDVKM. The CDR3 totals 14 residues. V was cut by 3 bases and J by 3 bases, with 12 bases left in between. The CDR3 DNA reads as TGTGCCAGCAGTTTGTCCAATCAGAACTACGAGCAGTACTTC. It is translated as CASSLSNQNYEQYF.

The rearrangement joins TRBV13 to TRBJ1-4; D is possibly TRBD1 (5 bases). V was clipped by 1 base and J by 8 bases, with 20 bases between them. Germline V lookup: CDR1 PRHDT, CDR2 FYEKMQ (reference sequence). CDR3 size: 17 residues. The CDR3, as DNA: TGTGCCAGCAGCTTAGTAGGCACAAAGGGGTTGGGCGAAAAACTGTTTTTT. As protein: CASSLVGTKGLGEKLFF.

This clonotype was detected a few times. V is TRBV5-4 and J is TRBJ2-2, with D possibly being TRBD2 (5 bases). CDR1 and CDR2 from the germline V gene are SGHNT and YYREEE (reference sequence). Trimming pared 4 bases from V and 0 bases from J, leaving 7 bases between. The CDR3 has 14 residues. The CDR3 protein is CASSAGPNTGELFF. As DNA, the CDR3 is TGTGCCAGCAGCGCGGGCCCGAACACCGGGGAGCTGTTTTTT.

The chain recombines TRBV12-3 or TRBV12-4 with TRBJ2-5; the match to TRBD2 covers 9 bases. V was clipped by 6 bases and J by 5 bases; unmatched bases: 7. The CDR3 sequence is 14 residues long. This CDR3 is CASRESGGTETQYF. DNA of the CDR3: TGTGCCAGCAGGGAAAGCGGGGGGACGGAGACCCAGTACTTC.

This CDR3 reads CASSWDGSNEKLFF. For the CDR3, the DNA is TGTGCCAGCAGTTGGGACGGCTCCAATGAAAAACTGTTTTTT. This rearrangement joins TRBV6-2 or TRBV6-3 to TRBJ1-4; D is perhaps TRBD1 (5 bases). This CDR3 is 14 amino acids long. The germline CDR1 and CDR2 sequences are MNHEY and SVGEGT. Trimming took off 4 bases at V and 5 bases at J, with 11 bases between the two ends.

The rearrangement uses TRBV12-3 or TRBV12-4 and TRBJ1-2; no definite D call. This CDR3 has 13 residues. The V gene lost 10 bases and the J gene lost 5 bases, with 17 bases spanning the gap. In DNA, the CDR3 is TGTGCCACCGTCACCTTGGCAACTTATGGCTACACCTTC. Its translation is CATVTLATYGYTF.

The chain combines TRBV6-1 with TRBJ2-7; TRBD1 matches at 10 bases. The CDR3 sequence is 14 residues long. V lost 7 bases, J lost 2 bases, and 5 bases stayed unmatched. Germline CDR1 and CDR2: MNHNS and SASEGT. DNA of the CDR3: TGTGCCAGCACTGGGACAGGGGTCGCCTACGAGCAGTACTTC. Protein sequence: CASTGTGVAYEQYF.

This clonotype was detected only once. This chain links TRBV7-8 with TRBJ2-7; 8 nucleotides agree with TRBD1. J lost 2 bases, V lost 5 bases, and 8 bases had no gene match. The CDR3 length is 15 residues. The V gene's germline CDR1 is SGHVS and CDR2 FQNEAQ. DNA of the CDR3: TGTGCCAGCAGCGTAGGGGGGACAGGAGCCTACGAGCAGTACTTC. It codes for CASSVGGTGAYEQYF.

This clonotype showed up many times. V is TRBV2 and J is TRBJ2-3; D uncertain. The CDR3 totals 15 residues. V lost 1 base and J 1 base, leaving 9 bases between the germline ends. The germline gives CDR1 SNHLY, CDR2 FYNNEI. This chain's CDR3 is CASSEGDRRTDTQYF. In nucleotides, the CDR3 is TGTGCCAGCAGTGAAGGCGACCGGCGCACAGATACGCAGTATTTT.

The CDR3 region has the DNA TGTGCCAGCAGTTACCTTACTTCGCGGGCCCAGGGGGATGGCTACACCTTC. This codes for CASSYLTSRAQGDGYTF. The chain has TRBV6-2 or TRBV6-3 and TRBJ1-2, with 7 bases aligning to TRBD1. The J segment lost 6 bases and the V segment lost 2 bases, leaving 15 bases of the junction unmatched. The CDR3 totals 17 residues. Germline V gene data show CDR1 as MNHEY and CDR2 as SVGEGT.

This chain connects TRBV24-1 to TRBJ1-1; D remains unclear. This CDR3 comprises 11 residues. V dropped 9 bases and J dropped 7 bases, with 11 bases sitting between them. The germline CDR1 and CDR2 sequences are KGHDR and SFDVKD. The CDR3 is CATSSGGEAFF. Written as DNA, the CDR3 is TGTGCCACCTCTTCGGGAGGTGAAGCTTTCTTT.

This clonotype occurred a few times. J is TRBJ2-3 and V is TRBV11-3; TRBD1 might be the D (6 bases). CDR3 length: 14 residues. The V gene lost 4 bases and the J gene lost 2 bases, with 10 bases spanning the gap. CDR1 is SGHNT and CDR2 is YENEEA in the germline V gene. The CDR3, as DNA: TGTGCCAGCAGCTACCGGGACAACACAGATACGCAGTATTTT. It codes for CASSYRDNTDTQYF. Looking up the rest from reference TRBV11-3 and TRBJ2-3 gives the full variable domain: EAGVVQSPRYKIIEKKQPVAFWCNPISGHNTLYWYLQNLGQGPELLIRYENEEAVDDSQLPKDRFSAERLKGVDSTLKIQPAELGDSAVYLCASSYRDNTDTQYFGPGTRLTVL.

The V and J genes are TRBV20-1 and TRBJ1-1; maybe TRBD1 (6 bases). Trimming cost V 3 bases and J 7 bases, with 15 bases left between them. CDR1 and CDR2 from the germline V gene are DFQATT and SNEGSKA (reference sequence). The CDR3 extends over 13 amino acids. The CDR3 nucleotides read TGCAGTGCTAGTGACAGGCCGAGCCATGAAGCTTTCTTT. It specifies CSASDRPSHEAFF.

V gene TRBV6-5 combines with J gene TRBJ1-4, with 8 nucleotides matching TRBD1. Unmatched junction bases numbered 8, after V lost 0 bases and J lost 8 bases. Germline CDR1 and CDR2: MNHEY and SVGAGI. This CDR3 region has 16 residues. As DNA, the CDR3 is TGTGCCAGCAGTTACTCGACAGGGGAGACGATAGAAAAACTGTTTTTT. It specifies CASSYSTGETIEKLFF.

This clonotype was recorded at least ten times. The chain employs TRBV28 and TRBJ2-1; the match to TRBD2 covers 15 bases. V shed 7 bases, J shed 3 bases, and the junction held 16 bases outside the gene matches. CDR1 and CDR2 from the germline V gene are MDHEN and SYDVKM. The CDR3 loop spans 20 amino acids. As DNA, the CDR3 is TGTGCCAGCACCCCTCTCTTTGGGACTAGCGGGGGGCCCCTCTACAATGAGCAGTTCTTC. This codes for CASTPLFGTSGGPLYNEQFF.

The CDR3 is CASSQPPGQGGNEQFF. The CDR3 DNA reads TGTGCCAGCAGCCAACCACCGGGACAGGGAGGGAATGAGCAGTTCTTC. The V gene is TRBV14, the J gene TRBJ2-1; TRBD1 aligns across 9 bases. V was pared by 2 bases and J by 7 bases, with 9 bases of the junction left unmatched. Germline-derived CDR1 and CDR2 are SGHDN and FVKESK. The CDR3 has 16 residues.

Concerning this clonotype itself: Compared with germline, one end of the junction differs, possibly owing to a read error. The rearrangement joins TRBV5-3 to TRBJ2-1, with D perhaps being TRBD1 or TRBD2 (5 bases each). TRBV5-3 is identified as an open reading frame with a role that is uncertain. CDR3 length: 13 residues. The CDR3 sequence is CASRELGSDVCLF. The CDR3, as DNA: TGTGCCAGCAGGGAATTGGGTAGCGACGTTTGTCTCTTC.

The CDR3 sequence is CASIPWKGGSEKLFF. CDR3 coding DNA: TGTGCCAGCATCCCTTGGAAGGGTGGGAGTGAAAAACTGTTTTTT. The chain is built from TRBV5-8 and TRBJ1-4; D is ambiguous. Trimming removed 6 bases from V and 7 bases from J, with 19 bases in between. CDR1 SGHTS and CDR2 YDEGEE come from the germline V gene. This CDR3 is 15 amino acids long.

This chain connects TRBV7-6 to TRBJ2-1; 9 bases are shared with TRBD1. The V and J ends lost 5 bases and 9 bases, in that order; junction bases with no gene match: 8. Germline V CDR1 and CDR2: SGHVS, FNYEAQ. The CDR3 extends over 14 amino acids. The CDR3 sequence: CASSQGQGKAEQFF. The CDR3 DNA follows: TGTGCCAGCAGCCAAGGACAGGGGAAGGCTGAGCAGTTCTTC.

V usage is TRBV20-1 and J usage is TRBJ2-1, with D tentatively TRBD1 or TRBD2 (5 bases each). Germline V gene lookup returns CDR1 DFQATT and CDR2 SNEGSKA (reference sequence). V was trimmed by 2 bases and J by 0 bases, leaving 11 bases between them. The CDR3 runs to 15 residues. CDR3 residues: CSARPLGDSYNEQFF. For the CDR3, the DNA is TGCAGTGCTAGACCCTTGGGGGACTCCTACAATGAGCAGTTCTTC.

The chain carries TRBV2 and TRBJ1-5, with D tentatively TRBD1 (6 bases). Looked up from germline, CDR1 is SNHLY and CDR2 is FYNNEI. The CDR3 is made up of 15 amino acids. The V end lost 4 bases, the J end lost 2 bases, and 12 bases lay between the germline ends. DNA for the CDR3: TGTGCCAGCAGTGCCTTGGGGGGCGGCAATCAGCCCCAGCATTTT. This codes for CASSALGGGNQPQHF.

This clonotype was detected only a few times. The chain combines TRBV19 with TRBJ1-2, with 7 bases identical to TRBD1. CDR1 is LNHDA and CDR2 is SQIVND in the germline V gene (reference sequence). Trimming removed 9 bases from V and 3 bases from J; junction bases left unmatched: 4. The CDR3 runs 12 residues. CDR3 sequence: CASQGDDYGYTF. Here the CDR3 DNA reads TGTGCCAGCCAGGGGGATGACTATGGCTACACCTTC.

V and J are TRBV29-1 and TRBJ2-7; D assignment may be TRBD1 or TRBD2 (5 bases each). Trimming cost V 4 bases and J 6 bases, with 13 bases left between them. CDR3 length: 12 amino acids. Germline-derived CDR1 and CDR2 are SQVTM and ANQGSEA. The CDR3 DNA sequence: TGCAGCGTTGCTCAACGGGGCTTCGAGCAGTACTTC. Amino acid sequence: CSVAQRGFEQYF.

The chain uses TRBV7-2 and TRBJ2-2, with 7 bases matching TRBD1. The ends lost 1 base at V and 4 bases at J; junction bases unmatched: 6. Germline V gives CDR1 SGHTA, CDR2 FQGNSA. This CDR3 has 16 amino acids. The CDR3 region is CASSLVPGGVTGELFF. The CDR3 nucleotides read TGTGCCAGCAGCTTAGTTCCAGGGGGAGTCACCGGGGAGCTGTTTTTT.

The V call is TRBV7-8, the J call TRBJ2-1, with 9 bases that match TRBD2. The junction had 6 bases not matched to a gene; V was cut back by 6 bases and J by 6 bases. Germline V CDR1 and CDR2: SGHVS, FQNEAQ. The CDR3 runs 14 residues. CDR3 in DNA: TGTGCCAGCAGGCCGGGACTAGCCCTCAATGAGCAGTTCTTC. Translating it yields CASRPGLALNEQFF.

This clonotype was detected a few times. The chain uses TRBV12-3 or TRBV12-4 and TRBJ2-2; D not certain. The V end lost 6 bases, the J end lost 6 bases, and 17 bases lay between the germline ends. CDR3 length: 15 residues. CDR3 loop: CASSLLGQASGELFF. In DNA form, the CDR3 reads TGTGCCAGCAGCCTGCTCGGGCAGGCTTCCGGGGAGCTGTTTTTT.

The chain recombines TRBV29-1 with TRBJ1-1; possibly TRBD1 for D (5 bases). The CDR3 consists of 13 residues. Looked up from germline, CDR1 is SQVTM and CDR2 is ANQGSEA. The germline V and J ends were trimmed by 6 bases and 0 bases, with 11 bases remaining between them. This CDR3 reads CSVSDRVNTEAFF. CDR3 bases: TGCAGCGTATCAGACAGAGTGAACACTGAAGCTTTCTTT.

This clonotype was recorded a few times. The V and J genes are TRBV19 and TRBJ2-7; 11 nucleotides agree with TRBD1. CDR1 LNHDA and CDR2 SQIVND come from the germline V gene (reference sequence). The CDR3 sequence is 15 residues long. V lost 5 bases to trimming and J lost 4 bases; unmatched junction nucleotides: 7. The CDR3 coding sequence is TGTGCCAGTAGTCCCTCCGGGACAGGGGGGTACGAGCAGTACTTC. Translating it yields CASSPSGTGGYEQYF.